The 13 T cell receptor beta chains below were found in one sample sequenced in a study of T cell changes during pregnancy in multiple sclerosis. Libraries were prepared by immunoSEQ multiplex PCR; TCRdb keeps only in-frame clonotypes and omits some of them. The sample contains 78,000 or so clones, about 92% of which appear only once. The material sequenced was peripheral blood, taken before pregnancy. The source is a female donor with multiple sclerosis, enrolled in a pregnancy study.

The chain links TRBV29-1 to TRBJ1-3; D ambiguous. The V end was cut by 3 bases, the J end by 4 bases, with 13 bases between. Germline V CDR1 and CDR2: SQVTM, ANQGSEA. The CDR3 totals 14 residues. The CDR3 loop reads CSVERTGGGNTIYF. CDR3 bases: TGCAGCGTTGAGAGGACCGGCGGGGGAAACACCATATATTTT.

The rearrangement uses TRBV7-6 and TRBJ2-7; TRBD2 matches at 12 bases. This CDR3 has 15 residues. Germline values: CDR1 SGHVS, CDR2 FNYEAQ. The V and J ends lost 5 bases and 2 bases, in that order; junction bases with no gene match: 4. Written as DNA, the CDR3 is TGTGCCAGCAGCCCCACTAGCGGGAGGACCTACGAGCAGTACTTC. Translation gives CASSPTSGRTYEQYF.

This chain uses TRBV7-2 with TRBJ2-7; D perhaps matches TRBD2 (6 bases). The CDR3 covers 16 residues. Germline V gives CDR1 SGHTA, CDR2 FQGNSA. Trimming stripped 3 bases from V and 1 base from J, with 16 bases between. CDR3 protein: CASSLSGGAGSYEQYF. The CDR3 bases are TGTGCCAGCAGCTTGAGTGGCGGGGCGGGATCCTACGAGCAGTACTTC.

The V call is TRBV5-1, the J call TRBJ2-2; TRBD2 aligns across 8 bases. The CDR3 has 16 residues. Germline V lookup: CDR1 SGHRS, CDR2 YFSETQ. V gave up 5 bases and J gave up 1 base; unmatched junction bases: 7. The CDR3 loop is CASRRWLAGNTGELFF. The CDR3 region has the DNA TGCGCCAGCAGGAGGTGGCTAGCGGGGAACACCGGGGAGCTGTTTTTT.

The chain joins TRBV19 to TRBJ2-2; D is possibly TRBD2 (5 bases). V lost 5 bases, J lost 7 bases, and 8 bases lay in between. CDR1 and CDR2 (germline): LNHDA, SQIVND (reference sequence). The CDR3 has 12 amino acids. In DNA form, the CDR3 reads TGTGCCAGTAGTCTCCGGGGCGGGGAGCTGTTTTTT. It is translated as CASSLRGGELFF.

This chain joins TRBV28 and TRBJ2-7; 7 positions match TRBD2. In germline, CDR1 is MDHEN, CDR2 SYDVKM. Losses at the gene ends were 5 bases for V and 3 bases for J; bases not matched to a gene: 10. This CDR3 is built from 15 residues. The CDR3 sequence: CASSPAGGRLYEQYF. Written as DNA, the CDR3 is TGTGCCAGCAGTCCCGCTGGCGGGAGACTCTACGAGCAGTACTTC. Based on the CDR3 plus reference TRBV28 and TRBJ2-7, the full variable domain is DVKVTQSSRYLVKRTGEKVFLECVQDMDHENMFWYRQDPGLGLRLIYFSYDVKMKEKGDIPEGYSVSREKKERFSLILESASTNQTSMYLCASSPAGGRLYEQYFGPGTRLTVT.

This chain connects TRBV15 to TRBJ1-5; 7 bases match TRBD1. The V gene's germline CDR1 is LNHNV and CDR2 YYDKDF (reference sequence). V lost 1 base, J lost 11 bases, and 11 bases stayed unmatched. The CDR3 covers 15 residues. The CDR3 sequence: CATSRGGGGEKTQHF. The CDR3 nucleotides are TGTGCCACCAGCAGAGGAGGAGGGGGCGAGAAAACCCAGCATTTT.

The chain employs TRBV5-1 and TRBJ1-1, with D possibly being TRBD1 (6 bases). Germline V gives CDR1 SGHRS, CDR2 YFSETQ. CDR3 size: 17 residues. Trimming removed 3 bases from V and 2 bases from J, with 20 bases in between. The CDR3 nucleotides are TGCGCCAGCAGCTCCAACAGGGATATTACGTCAAACACTGAAGCTTTCTTT. Its protein is CASSSNRDITSNTEAFF.

The genes are TRBV7-2 and TRBJ2-7; D is uncertain. Per germline, CDR1 SGHTA and CDR2 FQGNSA. V shed 5 bases and J shed 6 bases, with 11 bases lying between them. There are 12 residues in the CDR3. The CDR3 is CASSRSHSEQYF. CDR3 in DNA: TGTGCCAGCAGCCGTAGTCACAGCGAGCAGTACTTC.

The chain uses TRBV28 and TRBJ1-2; D might be TRBD1 (6 bases). Deletions cut 5 bases from V and 1 base from J, with 11 bases between. This CDR3 region has 14 residues. The germline V gene has CDR1 MDHEN and CDR2 SYDVKM. The CDR3 region has the DNA TGTGCCAGCAGTCCCCTGGACAGTAACTATGGCTACACCTTC. Its translation: CASSPLDSNYGYTF.

The chain has TRBV4-1 and TRBJ1-1, with a possible D match to TRBD1 (6 bases). The germline gives CDR1 MGHRA, CDR2 YSYEKL. The V end was cut by 1 base, the J end by 6 bases, with 15 bases between. The CDR3 covers 15 residues. CDR3 region: CASSQGGGGVAEAFF. The CDR3 DNA is TGCGCCAGCAGCCAAGGGGGGGGCGGGGTGGCTGAAGCTTTCTTT.

The CDR3 sequence: CASSLGQGQGRNGYTF. The CDR3 region has the DNA TGTGCCAGCAGCTTGGGTCAAGGACAGGGGAGAAATGGCTACACCTTC. This chain links TRBV5-4 with TRBJ1-2; TRBD1 aligns across 9 bases. This CDR3 has 16 residues. In germline, CDR1 is SGHNT, CDR2 YYREEE (reference sequence). The V gene end was trimmed by 0 bases and the J gene end by 6 bases; junction bases not matched to a gene: 9.

This clone was picked up one time. The chain links TRBV7-2 to TRBJ1-2, with TRBD1 identical over 8 bases. Germline V gene sequence: CDR1 SGHTA, CDR2 FQGNSA. The CDR3 consists of 14 residues. V shed 2 bases, J shed 4 bases, and the junction held 3 bases outside the gene matches. The CDR3 bases are TGTGCCAGCAGCTTAAAACAGGGGGGCTATGGCTACACCTTC. Protein product: CASSLKQGGYGYTF.